Following are 14 T cell receptor beta chains from one sample sequenced in a study of blood T cell repertoires in COVID-19. The assay was immunoSEQ multiplex PCR, and TCRdb's table has in-frame clones only and misses some. Found here are 90,000 to 150,000 clones, 70% to 80% of them singletons; the top ten hold approximately 4%. The specimen was peripheral blood. These receptors were taken from a woman older than 75 with acute or convalescent COVID-19.

This clone occurred a few times. The chain recombines TRBV3-1 (or the pseudogene TRBV3-2) with TRBJ2-5, with 11 positions matching TRBD2. The J segment lost 5 bases and the V segment lost 0 bases, leaving 14 bases of the junction unmatched. CDR1 is LGHDT and CDR2 is YNNKEL in the germline V gene (reference sequence). The CDR3 is 19 amino acids. The CDR3 region has the DNA TGTGCCAGCAGCCAAGATCTTCGTAGCGGGGGGGCCGGGGAGGAGACCCAGTACTTC. It yields the protein CASSQDLRSGGAGEETQYF.

This chain connects TRBV6-2 or TRBV6-3 to TRBJ2-3; 11 bases are a match to TRBD2. Per the germline V gene, CDR1 is MNHEY and CDR2 is SVGEGT. V lost 5 bases to trimming and J lost 2 bases; unmatched junction nucleotides: 6. CDR3 size: 16 residues. The CDR3 loop is CASSRSGRADTDTQYF. The CDR3 coding sequence is TGTGCCAGCAGTCGTAGCGGGAGGGCCGACACAGATACGCAGTATTTT.

V gene TRBV7-2 combines with J gene TRBJ2-2; TRBD1 matches 7 bases. The CDR3 totals 16 residues. Per the germline V gene, CDR1 is SGHTA and CDR2 is FQGNSA. The junction had 9 bases not matched to a gene; V was cut back by 1 base and J by 7 bases. Here the CDR3 reads CASSLGGRGSVGELFF. CDR3 nucleotides: TGTGCCAGCAGCTTAGGGGGCAGGGGGTCGGTCGGGGAGCTGTTTTTT.

The rearrangement uses TRBV7-9 and TRBJ2-2, with 8 bases fitting TRBD2. The length of the CDR3 is 16 residues. J lost 1 base, V lost 2 bases, and 3 bases had no gene match. From germline, CDR1 is SEHNR and CDR2 FQNEAQ (reference sequence). CDR3 nucleotide sequence: TGTGCCAGCAGCTTACTTGCGGGAGGGAACACCGGGGAGCTGTTTTTT. This gives the protein CASSLLAGGNTGELFF.

The chain has TRBV15 and TRBJ1-1; a weak D match, TRBD1 (6 bases). The CDR3 runs 15 residues. Trimming removed 3 bases from V and 1 base from J, with 12 bases in between. Germline assignment: CDR1 LNHNV and CDR2 YYDKDF (reference sequence). The CDR3 sequence is CATSRGRGGNTEAFF. DNA of the CDR3: TGTGCCACCAGCAGGGGCAGGGGTGGGAACACTGAAGCTTTCTTT.

The genes are TRBV3-1 (or the pseudogene TRBV3-2) and TRBJ1-6; weak D call: TRBD1 (5 bases). CDR1 LGHDT and CDR2 YNNKEL come from the germline V gene (reference sequence). The CDR3 covers 14 residues. The V and J ends lost 5 bases and 10 bases respectively, with 15 bases between them. The CDR3 protein is CASSLTGGSSPLHF. The CDR3 bases are TGTGCCAGCAGCTTAACAGGCGGTAGCTCACCCCTCCACTTT.

The chain couples TRBV4-3 to TRBJ2-5, with D maybe TRBD2 (7 bases). The CDR3 extends over 15 amino acids. V lost 1 base and J lost 4, with 13 bases in between. Germline V CDR1 and CDR2: LGHNA, YSLEER. The CDR3 DNA reads TGCGCCAGCAGCCAAGTGGTGGGAGGGGGAGAGACCCAGTACTTC. Protein: CASSQVVGGGETQYF.

The chain joins TRBV5-1 to TRBJ2-1; the match to TRBD1 covers 8 bases. CDR1 and CDR2 from the germline V gene are SGHRS and YFSETQ. The CDR3 has 16 amino acids. With V trimmed by 0 bases and J by 1 base, 3 bases remained unmatched. The CDR3 DNA follows: TGCGCCAGCAGCTTGGGGACAGGGATTTCCTACAATGAGCAGTTCTTC. Its translation: CASSLGTGISYNEQFF.

This clone was observed once. The rearrangement joins TRBV28 to TRBJ1-2; possible D gene TRBD1, 6 bases. The CDR3 length is 13 residues. Germline V gives CDR1 MDHEN, CDR2 SYDVKM. The V gene lost 2 bases and the J gene lost 6 bases, with 10 bases spanning the gap. The DNA for the CDR3 is TGTGCCAGCAGTTTAAGGACAGCTAATGGCTACACCTTC. Its translation: CASSLRTANGYTF.

The J gene is TRBJ2-7, the V gene TRBV19, with 12 bases identical to TRBD2. J gave up 3 bases and V 5 bases, and 5 bases lay outside the gene matches. Per the germline V gene, CDR1 is LNHDA and CDR2 is SQIVND (reference sequence). The CDR3 extends over 15 amino acids. CDR3 protein: CASSPRTSGNYEQYF. CDR3 nucleotides: TGTGCCAGTAGTCCCCGGACTAGCGGGAACTACGAGCAGTACTTC.

This rearrangement joins TRBV5-1 to TRBJ2-1, with D possibly being TRBD1 (6 bases). The CDR3 contains 15 residues. Germline V gene data show CDR1 as SGHRS and CDR2 as YFSETQ. Deletions cut 0 bases from V and 9 bases from J, with 16 bases between. The CDR3 DNA is TGCGCCAGCAGCTTGGATCTCACAGGGAGCGGTGAGCAGTTCTTC. Translating it yields CASSLDLTGSGEQFF. Supplemented by reference TRBV5-1 and TRBJ2-1, the full variable domain reads KAGVTQTPRYLIKTRGQQVTLSCSPISGHRSVSWYQQTPGQGLQFLFEYFSETQRNKGNFPGRFSGRQFSNSRSEMNVSTLELGDSALYLCASSLDLTGSGEQFFGPGTRLTVL.

The V and J genes are TRBV23-1 and TRBJ2-1; 7 positions agree with TRBD1. TRBV23-1 belongs to the ORF category, with a function that is uncertain. The V gene end was trimmed by 2 bases and the J gene end by 6 bases; junction bases not matched to a gene: 13. The CDR3 contains 17 residues. CDR3 nucleotides: TGCGCCAGCAGTCAAACTAGACAGGGAGATATTAGCAATGAGCAGTTCTTC. It specifies CASSQTRQGDISNEQFF.

The chain uses TRBV5-4 and TRBJ2-3; unclear D gene. The V end was cut by 2 bases, the J end by 1 base, with 11 bases between. CDR3 length: 15 residues. CDR1 and CDR2 from the germline V gene are SGHNT and YYREEE (reference sequence). Here the CDR3 reads CASSFPQGGTDTQYF. Written as DNA, the CDR3 is TGTGCCAGCAGCTTCCCCCAAGGAGGCACAGATACGCAGTATTTT.

In its sample, this clone was seen once. The rearrangement uses TRBV7-2 and TRBJ1-1; D may be TRBD1 (6 bases). CDR1 and CDR2 from the germline V gene are SGHTA and FQGNSA. With 1 base removed from V and 6 bases from J, the gap between germline ends came to 12 bases. The CDR3 totals 14 residues. CDR3: CASSLEGGRAEAFF. The CDR3 DNA reads as TGTGCCAGCAGCTTAGAAGGGGGTAGGGCTGAAGCTTTCTTT.